Described below is a single TCR beta chain sequence and its context. The data stem from a study of shared clonotypes between healthy human individuals. The CDR3 length is 13 residues. Germline loops: CDR1 GTSNPN, CDR2 SVGIG (reference sequence). V dropped 2 bases and J dropped 3 bases, with 7 bases sitting between them. This table comes from immunoSEQ multiplex PCR, and its TCRdb copy is limited to in-frame clones, with some not included. Here the sample spans some 2,400,000 clones, about 94% being singletons. V and J are TRBV30 and TRBJ1-4; D not certain. This TCR came from a man aged 18 to 29 in good health. What was sequenced was naive CD4+ T cells sorted from blood. This sample's subset: CD45RA+ positively selected. For the CDR3, the DNA is TGTGCCTGGAGTATAGGACCTAATGAAAAACTGTTTTTT. Its protein product is CAWSIGPNEKLFF.